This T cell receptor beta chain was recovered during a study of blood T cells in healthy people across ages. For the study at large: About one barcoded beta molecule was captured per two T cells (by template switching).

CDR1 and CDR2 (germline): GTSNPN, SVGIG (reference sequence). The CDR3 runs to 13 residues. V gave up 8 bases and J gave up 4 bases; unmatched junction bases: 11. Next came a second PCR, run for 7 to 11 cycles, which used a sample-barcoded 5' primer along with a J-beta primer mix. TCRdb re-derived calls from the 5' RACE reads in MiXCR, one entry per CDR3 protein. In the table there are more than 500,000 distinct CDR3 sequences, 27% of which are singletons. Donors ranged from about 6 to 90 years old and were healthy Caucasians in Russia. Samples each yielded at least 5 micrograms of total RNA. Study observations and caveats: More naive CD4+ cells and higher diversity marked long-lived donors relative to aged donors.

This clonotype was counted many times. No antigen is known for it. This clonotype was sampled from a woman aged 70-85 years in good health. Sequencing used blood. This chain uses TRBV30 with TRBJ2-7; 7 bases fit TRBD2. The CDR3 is CALRRGVGYEQYF. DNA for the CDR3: TGTGCCCTCAGACGGGGGGTCGGGTACGAGCAGTACTTC.